Listed below are T cell receptor beta chains from one sample, sequenced in a study of siplizumab effects on memory and regulatory T cells. Here immunoSEQ multiplex PCR was the method, and the copy in TCRdb shows in-frame clones only, minus some. The sample has tens of thousands of clones, around 96% seen once. Sequencing input: naive CD8+ T cells sorted from blood. These receptor sequences come from a human donor in good health. The CDR3 runs from the conserved cysteine through the conserved F or W. The order of the fields is D gene, V gene, J gene, clone size, CDR3 protein, CDR3 DNA. The D gene is left open where the match is weak. Only some rows state a clone size, as once, few, many or a class for expanded clones.

D: .; V: TRBV5-6; J: TRBJ2-3; size: .; CDR3: CASSLDPHTTDTQYF; DNA: TGTGCCAGCAGCTTGGATCCCCATACCACAGATACGCAGTATTTT
D: .; V: TRBV11-2; J: TRBJ2-7; size: .; CDR3: CASSLGAAYEQYF; DNA: TGTGCCAGCAGCTTAGGTGCGGCCTACGAGCAGTACTTC
D: .; V: TRBV7-9; J: TRBJ2-1; size: .; CDR3: CASSLPGDSYNEQFF; DNA: TGTGCCAGCAGCTTACCGGGGGACTCCTACAATGAGCAGTTCTTC
D: TRBD2; V: TRBV7-9; J: TRBJ2-7; size: .; CDR3: CASSSGTSSFEQYF; DNA: TGTGCCAGCAGCTCCGGGACTAGCTCTTTCGAGCAGTACTTC
D: TRBD1; V: TRBV4-1; J: TRBJ1-2; size: .; CDR3: CASSQVVRQGVLEDYGYTF; DNA: TGCGCCAGCAGCCAAGTGGTCCGACAGGGGGTCCTCGAGGACTATGGCTACACCTTC
D: .; V: TRBV30; J: TRBJ2-2; size: .; CDR3: CAWSAETNTGELFF; DNA: TGTGCCTGGAGTGCGGAGACCAACACCGGGGAGCTGTTTTTT
D: .; V: TRBV19; J: TRBJ2-5; size: .; CDR3: CASSPLGETQYF; DNA: TGTGCCAGTAGTCCCCTCGGGGAGACCCAGTACTTC
D: .; V: TRBV7-9; J: TRBJ1-5; size: .; CDR3: CASSLGGEGQPQHF; DNA: TGTGCCAGCAGCTTAGGAGGGGAAGGACAGCCCCAGCATTTT
D: .; V: TRBV19; J: TRBJ1-2; size: .; CDR3: CASSISPEANYGYTF; DNA: TGTGCCAGTAGTATATCACCGGAAGCTAACTATGGCTACACCTTC
D: .; V: TRBV7-6; J: TRBJ2-3; size: .; CDR3: CASSLRRDTQYF; DNA: TGTGCCAGCAGCTTACGGCGAGATACGCAGTATTTT
D: TRBD2; V: TRBV4-2; J: TRBJ2-7; size: once; CDR3: CASSQGSGESYEQYF; DNA: TGTGCCAGCAGCCAGGGTAGCGGGGAAAGTTACGAGCAGTACTTC
D: .; V: TRBV7-6; J: TRBJ2-2; size: .; CDR3: CASSLVHTSGTGELFF; DNA: TGTGCCAGCAGCTTGGTGCATACATCGGGCACCGGGGAGCTGTTTTTT
D: TRBD2; V: TRBV29-1; J: TRBJ2-1; size: .; CDR3: CSVTSGYNEQFF; DNA: TGCAGCGTCACTAGCGGTTACAATGAGCAGTTCTTC
D: .; V: TRBV5-4; J: TRBJ1-2; size: once; CDR3: CASSFPGEGGYTF; DNA: TGTGCCAGCAGCTTCCCGGGGGAAGGCGGCTACACCTTC
D: TRBD2; V: TRBV4-1; J: TRBJ2-3; size: .; CDR3: CASSQDGGGPATYTQYF; DNA: TGCGCCAGCAGCCAAGATGGGGGGGGACCAGCGACCTATACGCAGTATTTT
D: .; V: TRBV5-4; J: TRBJ2-7; size: .; CDR3: CASSLASYEQYF; DNA: TGTGCCAGCAGCTTGGCCTCCTACGAGCAGTACTTC
D: .; V: TRBV7-6; J: TRBJ2-5; size: .; CDR3: CASSLVGSPQETQYF; DNA: TGTGCCAGCAGCTTAGTTGGTAGCCCACAAGAGACCCAGTACTTC
D: .; V: TRBV4-1; J: TRBJ1-1; size: .; CDR3: CASGWKEGRTEAFF; DNA: TGCGCCAGCGGCTGGAAGGAGGGGAGGACTGAAGCTTTCTTT
D: .; V: TRBV18; J: TRBJ1-1; size: .; CDR3: CASTDAYEAFF; DNA: TGTGCCAGCACCGACGCCTATGAAGCTTTCTTT
D: .; V: TRBV7-9; J: TRBJ1-2; size: .; CDR3: CASSLEGKGYTF; DNA: TGTGCCAGCAGCTTAGAGGGGAAGGGCTACACCTTC
D: .; V: TRBV29-1; J: TRBJ1-5; size: .; CDR3: CSVAVGRRDQPQHF; DNA: TGCAGCGTTGCAGTTGGCAGACGTGATCAGCCCCAGCATTTT
D: .; V: TRBV6-6; J: TRBJ1-2; size: once; CDR3: CASSLSGNYGYTF; DNA: TGTGCCAGCAGCCTCTCAGGGAACTATGGCTACACCTTC
D: .; V: TRBV5-6; J: TRBJ1-5; size: .; CDR3: CASSLADQPQHF; DNA: TGTGCCAGCAGCTTGGCCGATCAGCCCCAGCATTTT
D: .; V: TRBV15; J: TRBJ1-2; size: .; CDR3: CATSEGGYGYTF; DNA: TGTGCCACCAGCGAGGGGGGCTATGGCTACACCTTC
D: TRBD2; V: TRBV4-1; J: TRBJ2-1; size: .; CDR3: CASTRSGDYNEQFF; DNA: TGCGCCAGCACCCGCAGCGGGGATTACAATGAGCAGTTCTTC
D: .; V: TRBV19; J: TRBJ1-3; size: .; CDR3: CASSTLVEYGNTIYF; DNA: TGTGCCAGTAGTACGTTGGTGGAATATGGAAACACCATATATTTT
D: .; V: TRBV7-9; J: TRBJ1-1; size: .; CDR3: CASSPTPEAFF; DNA: TGTGCCAGCAGCCCCACCCCTGAAGCTTTCTTT
D: TRBD2; V: TRBV28; J: TRBJ2-7; size: .; CDR3: CASSGLAGGSYEQYF; DNA: TGTGCCAGCAGCGGACTAGCGGGGGGCTCCTACGAGCAGTACTTC
D: .; V: TRBV4-2; J: TRBJ1-1; size: .; CDR3: CASSLVAENTEAFF; DNA: TGTGCCAGCAGCTTGGTAGCGGAGAACACTGAAGCTTTCTTT
D: .; V: TRBV5-6; J: TRBJ2-1; size: .; CDR3: CASSLGAYNEQFF; DNA: TGTGCCAGCAGCTTGGGGGCCTACAATGAGCAGTTCTTC
D: .; V: TRBV5-6; J: TRBJ1-2; size: .; CDR3: CASSLGGLNYGYTF; DNA: TGTGCCAGCAGCTTGGGGGGTCTTAACTATGGCTACACCTTC
D: .; V: TRBV10-3; J: TRBJ1-3; size: .; CDR3: CAISDSGNTIYF; DNA: TGTGCCATCAGCGACAGCGGAAACACCATATATTTT
D: TRBD1; V: TRBV13; J: TRBJ1-1; size: .; CDR3: CASSEWTGNTEAFF; DNA: TGTGCCAGCAGCGAATGGACAGGAAACACTGAAGCTTTCTTT
D: TRBD2; V: TRBV9; J: TRBJ2-5; size: .; CDR3: CASSVSGGETQYF; DNA: TGTGCCAGCAGCGTTAGCGGGGGGGAGACCCAGTACTTC
D: TRBD2; V: TRBV5-1; J: TRBJ2-7; size: .; CDR3: CASSGTSGEYEQYF; DNA: TGCGCCAGCAGCGGAACTAGCGGTGAATACGAGCAGTACTTC
D: .; V: TRBV14; J: TRBJ1-2; size: .; CDR3: CASSPGQIVYGYTF; DNA: TGTGCCAGCAGCCCCGGACAGATTGTCTATGGCTACACCTTC
D: TRBD2; V: TRBV27; J: TRBJ2-7; size: .; CDR3: CASSFWTSGSYEQYF; DNA: TGTGCCAGCAGTTTCTGGACTAGCGGGAGCTACGAGCAGTACTTC
D: .; V: TRBV2; J: TRBJ1-1; size: .; CDR3: CGTIGETEAFF; DNA: TGTGGCACGATTGGGGAGACTGAAGCTTTCTTT
D: .; V: TRBV4-1; J: TRBJ2-7; size: once; CDR3: CASSQVGGELYEQYF; DNA: TGCGCCAGCAGCCAAGTTGGAGGGGAACTCTACGAGCAGTACTTC
D: .; V: TRBV4-3; J: TRBJ2-7; size: .; CDR3: CASSQSGVGYEQYF; DNA: TGCGCCAGCAGCCAATCAGGCGTGGGCTACGAGCAGTACTTC
D: TRBD2; V: TRBV27; J: TRBJ2-7; size: .; CDR3: CASSLAAGSYEQYF; DNA: TGTGCCAGCAGTTTAGCAGCGGGAAGCTACGAGCAGTACTTC
D: .; V: TRBV27; J: TRBJ2-1; size: once; CDR3: CASSLGPEQFF; DNA: TGTGCCAGCAGTTTGGGGCCGGAGCAGTTCTTC
D: .; V: TRBV5-1; J: TRBJ1-1; size: .; CDR3: CASNYGPEAFF; DNA: TGCGCCAGCAATTACGGCCCTGAAGCTTTCTTT
D: TRBD1; V: TRBV7-6; J: TRBJ2-5; size: .; CDR3: CASSRDRNIREETQYF; DNA: TGTGCCAGCAGTCGGGACAGAAATATAAGGGAAGAGACCCAGTACTTC
D: .; V: TRBV2; J: TRBJ2-1; size: .; CDR3: CASSDSDYNEQFF; DNA: TGTGCCAGCAGTGACAGTGATTACAATGAGCAGTTCTTC
D: TRBD1; V: TRBV4-3; J: TRBJ2-7; size: .; CDR3: CASSQVGGQGLHEQYF; DNA: TGCGCCAGCAGCCAAGTTGGGGGACAGGGGCTCCACGAGCAGTACTTC
D: .; V: TRBV19; J: TRBJ1-2; size: .; CDR3: CASRGAISTSNYGYTF; DNA: TGTGCCAGTAGAGGGGCCATTAGTACATCTAACTATGGCTACACCTTC
D: TRBD2; V: TRBV23-1; J: TRBJ2-7; size: .; CDR3: CASSQSHRTSGGYEQYF; DNA: TGCGCCAGCAGTCAATCGCACCGGACTAGCGGGGGCTATGAGCAGTACTTC
D: .; V: TRBV25-1; J: TRBJ1-4; size: .; CDR3: CASSDRATNEKLFF; DNA: TGTGCCAGCAGTGACAGAGCAACTAATGAAAAACTGTTTTTT
D: TRBD2; V: TRBV5-4; J: TRBJ2-5; size: .; CDR3: CASSLAVLAGGRETQYF; DNA: TGTGCCAGCAGCTTGGCCGTCCTAGCGGGGGGCCGGGAGACCCAGTACTTC
D: .; V: TRBV4-2; J: TRBJ2-3; size: .; CDR3: CASSPGGDTQYF; DNA: TGTGCCAGCAGCCCTGGGGGCGATACGCAGTATTTT
D: .; V: TRBV19; J: TRBJ2-7; size: once; CDR3: CASMGGAEQYF; DNA: TGTGCCAGTATGGGGGGGGCCGAGCAGTACTTC
D: TRBD2; V: TRBV9; J: TRBJ2-5; size: .; CDR3: CASSSAGGEETQYF; DNA: TGTGCCAGCAGCTCTGCGGGAGGGGAAGAGACCCAGTACTTC
D: TRBD2; V: TRBV5-4; J: TRBJ2-3; size: .; CDR3: CASSPQLAGGFTDTQYF; DNA: TGTGCCAGCAGCCCACAGCTAGCGGGGGGGTTCACAGATACGCAGTATTTT
D: TRBD1; V: TRBV28; J: TRBJ1-4; size: .; CDR3: CASSSGGAATNEKLFF; DNA: TGTGCCAGCAGCTCAGGGGGCGCCGCAACTAATGAAAAACTGTTTTTT